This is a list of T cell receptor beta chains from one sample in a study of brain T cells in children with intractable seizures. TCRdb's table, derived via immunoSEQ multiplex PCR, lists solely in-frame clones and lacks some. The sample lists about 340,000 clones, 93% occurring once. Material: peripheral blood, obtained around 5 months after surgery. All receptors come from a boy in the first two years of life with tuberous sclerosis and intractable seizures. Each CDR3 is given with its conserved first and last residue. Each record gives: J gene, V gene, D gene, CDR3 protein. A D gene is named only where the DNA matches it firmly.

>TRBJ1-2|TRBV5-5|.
CASSLSVTRGGYGYTF
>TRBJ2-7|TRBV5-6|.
CASSLETREYF
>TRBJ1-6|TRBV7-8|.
CASSLVSGPRFGSPLHF
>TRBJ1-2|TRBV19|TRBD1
CATKPGQGENGYTF
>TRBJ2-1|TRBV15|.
CATSRASGGHNEQFF
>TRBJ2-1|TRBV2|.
CASSVGSGTYNEQFF
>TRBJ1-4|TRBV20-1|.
CSASTPGKLFF
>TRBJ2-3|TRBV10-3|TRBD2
CAIRNEGLAETDTQYF
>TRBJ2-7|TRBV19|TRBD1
CASVGTVSYEQYF
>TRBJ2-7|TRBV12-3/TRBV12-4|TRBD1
CASSWTGGYEQYF
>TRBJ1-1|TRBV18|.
CASSPLEGQLIAEAFF
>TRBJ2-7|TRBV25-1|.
CASSETFDGEQYF
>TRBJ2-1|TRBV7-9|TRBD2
CASSYRLAPYNEQFF
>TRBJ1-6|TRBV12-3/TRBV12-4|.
CASRDYNSPLHF
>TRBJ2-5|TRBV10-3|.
CAISEPGLETQYF
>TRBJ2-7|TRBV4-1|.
CASSQRPDSQTYEQYF
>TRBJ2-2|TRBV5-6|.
CASSLNPGYTGELFF